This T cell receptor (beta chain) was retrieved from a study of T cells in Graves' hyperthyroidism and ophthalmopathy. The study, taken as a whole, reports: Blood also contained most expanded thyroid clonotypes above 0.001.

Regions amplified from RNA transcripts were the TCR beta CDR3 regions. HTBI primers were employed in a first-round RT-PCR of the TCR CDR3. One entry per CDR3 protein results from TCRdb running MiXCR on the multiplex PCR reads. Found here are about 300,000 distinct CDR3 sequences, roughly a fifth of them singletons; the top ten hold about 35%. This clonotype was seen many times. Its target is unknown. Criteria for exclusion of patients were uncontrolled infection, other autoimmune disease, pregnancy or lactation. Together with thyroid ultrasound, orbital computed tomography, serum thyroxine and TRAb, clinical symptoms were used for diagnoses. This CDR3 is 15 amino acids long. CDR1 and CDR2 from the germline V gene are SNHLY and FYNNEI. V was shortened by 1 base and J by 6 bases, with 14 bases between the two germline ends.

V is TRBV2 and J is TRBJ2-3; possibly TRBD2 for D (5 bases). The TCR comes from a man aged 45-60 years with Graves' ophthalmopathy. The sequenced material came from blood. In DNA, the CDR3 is TGTGCCAGCAGTGAAGTGAGGGCTAGAGTGGATACGCAGTATTTT. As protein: CASSEVRARVDTQYF.